The clone carrying this T cell receptor (beta chain) was recorded many times. Amplification yielded TCR beta CDR3 regions, with RNA transcripts as the source. The HTBI primer set served for first-round RT-PCR of the TCR CDR3. A single record per CDR3 protein comes from TCRdb applying MiXCR to the multiplex PCR reads. The sample lists around 420,000 distinct CDR3 sequences, about an eighth seen once, with approximately 5.8% in the top ten. This specimen belongs to a study of T cells in Graves' hyperthyroidism and ophthalmopathy. Patients aged 18 to 65 had newly diagnosed hyperthyroidism of under 2 months' duration. This clonotype was sampled from a young woman with Graves' hyperthyroidism. Sequencing was carried out using blood.

CDR3 coding DNA: TGTGCCAGCAGTTCCGATGGACAGAACTACGAGCAGTACTTC. Translated: CASSSDGQNYEQYF. J is TRBJ2-7 and V is TRBV28; possibly TRBD1 for D (6 bases). Deletions cut 4 bases from V and 3 bases from J, with 13 bases between. From germline, CDR1 is MDHEN and CDR2 SYDVKM. CDR3 length: 14 amino acids.